This passage covers 32 T cell receptor beta chains from one sample sequenced in a study of blood T cell repertoires in COVID-19. Some clones are missing from TCRdb's copy, which holds only in-frame ones; the method was immunoSEQ multiplex PCR. The sample consists of about 130,000 clones, more than 70% of them appearing once. The specimen was peripheral blood. Source of these receptors: a human donor in a cohort sampled during active COVID-19.

In DNA form, the CDR3 reads TGTGCCAGCAGTTTCGCGGGAGGGATCACAGATACGCAGTATTTT. It yields the protein CASSFAGGITDTQYF. The rearrangement links TRBV28 to TRBJ2-3; 9 positions match TRBD2. Trimming at V came to 3 bases and at J to 2 bases, leaving 3 bases not matched to a gene. Germline lookup yields CDR1 MDHEN and CDR2 SYDVKM. The CDR3 length is 15 residues. The full variable domain, completed using reference TRBV28 and TRBJ2-3, is DVKVTQSSRYLVKRTGEKVFLECVQDMDHENMFWYRQDPGLGLRLIYFSYDVKMKEKGDIPEGYSVSREKKERFSLILESASTNQTSMYLCASSFAGGITDTQYFGPGTRLTVL.

The V and J genes are TRBV5-1 and TRBJ2-1; 9 nucleotides align to TRBD2. Germline lookup yields CDR1 SGHRS and CDR2 YFSETQ. Trimming cost V 2 bases and J 8 bases; bases outside gene matches: 8. The CDR3 is made up of 15 amino acids. CDR3 region: CASSLTSGSSYEQFF. As DNA, the CDR3 is TGCGCCAGCAGCTTAACTAGCGGGTCTAGTTATGAGCAGTTCTTC.

The rearrangement joins TRBV19 to TRBJ1-5; perhaps TRBD1 as D (5 bases). Per the germline V gene, CDR1 is LNHDA and CDR2 is SQIVND (reference sequence). This CDR3 contains 13 residues. V lost 4 bases and J 7 bases, leaving 11 bases between the germline ends. As DNA, the CDR3 is TGTGCCAGTAGTAGGGGCTCCGGACAGCCCCAGCATTTT. Its translation: CASSRGSGQPQHF.

The gene calls are TRBV2 and TRBJ1-6; the D gene is possibly TRBD1 (5 bases). From germline, CDR1 is SNHLY and CDR2 FYNNEI. This CDR3 region has 14 residues. V lost 3 bases, J lost 7 bases, and 10 bases lay in between. The CDR3 DNA reads as TGTGCCAGCAGTGATGGACAACCCAATTCACCCCTCCACTTT. It codes for CASSDGQPNSPLHF.

The J gene is TRBJ1-2, the V gene TRBV12-3 or TRBV12-4; 8 positions agree with TRBD1. The junction had 7 bases not matched to a gene; V was cut back by 8 bases and J by 8 bases. The CDR3 is 12 residues long. In DNA, the CDR3 is TGTGCCAGCGGTAGACAGGGGCGCGGCTACACCTTC. This translates into CASGRQGRGYTF.

The chain is built from TRBV6-5 and TRBJ2-2; D uncertain. The CDR3 loop spans 16 amino acids. Germline CDR1 reads MNHEY; CDR2 reads SVGAGI. V was shortened by 0 bases and J by 6 bases, with 14 bases between the two germline ends. The chain's CDR3 is CASSYSLETLAGELFF. CDR3 in DNA: TGTGCCAGCAGTTACTCGTTGGAGACCCTTGCCGGGGAGCTGTTTTTT.

V usage is TRBV18 and J usage is TRBJ2-3; 11 positions agree with TRBD1. CDR1 and CDR2 from the germline V gene are KGHSH and LQKENI. V lost 8 bases and J lost 5; bases outside the gene matches: 6. The CDR3 totals 14 residues. The CDR3 DNA sequence: TGTGCCAGCACGGACAGGGGGCACGGAGATACGCAGTATTTT. Its translation is CASTDRGHGDTQYF.

The gene calls are TRBV19 and TRBJ2-7; 8 bases match TRBD1. V was clipped by 7 bases and J by 2 bases; unmatched bases: 7. The CDR3 length is 14 residues. CDR1 LNHDA and CDR2 SQIVND come from the germline V gene (reference sequence). The CDR3 sequence is CASTLGTGAYEQYF. The CDR3 region has the DNA TGTGCCAGTACTCTAGGGACAGGAGCCTACGAGCAGTACTTC.

This chain joins TRBV15 and TRBJ1-6, with TRBD1 matching over 8 bases. Germline V CDR1 and CDR2: LNHNV, YYDKDF (reference sequence). V lost 1 base to trimming and J lost 0 bases; unmatched junction nucleotides: 8. The CDR3 is 19 residues long. The CDR3 region has the DNA TGTGCCACCAGCAGAGGTCGGACAGGGTTGAGCTCCTATAATTCACCCCTCCACTTT. Residues: CATSRGRTGLSSYNSPLHF.

This sequence joins TRBV2 and TRBJ1-6, with TRBD1 matching 10 bases. Trimming cost V 7 bases and J 7 bases; bases outside gene matches: 7. This CDR3 is 15 amino acids long. Germline V gene lookup returns CDR1 SNHLY and CDR2 FYNNEI. CDR3 nucleotide sequence: TGTGCCAGCAACCCCGGGACAGGGGCCAATTCACCCCTCCACTTT. It translates to CASNPGTGANSPLHF.

The V call is TRBV10-1, the J call TRBJ2-7; TRBD1 is a possible D gene (5 bases). V lost 5 bases and J 3 bases, leaving 17 bases between the germline ends. Per germline, CDR1 WNHNN and CDR2 SYGVQD (reference sequence). The CDR3 loop spans 15 amino acids. CDR3 nucleotides: TGCGCCAGCAGTCCAACTAAGTCAGGGATCTACGAGCAGTACTTC. Its protein product is CASSPTKSGIYEQYF.

This chain uses TRBV7-9 with TRBJ2-3, with D tentatively TRBD1 (5 bases). The V gene's germline CDR1 is SEHNR and CDR2 FQNEAQ (reference sequence). V lost 3 bases, J lost 8 bases, and 6 bases lay in between. The CDR3 runs to 11 residues. The CDR3 is CASSLGRTQYF. Written as DNA, the CDR3 is TGTGCCAGCAGCTTGGGGCGTACGCAGTATTTT.

The J gene is TRBJ2-7, the V gene TRBV6-6; 8 positions match TRBD2. CDR3 length: 15 residues. Germline loops: CDR1 MNHNY, CDR2 SVGAGI (reference sequence). With V trimmed by 2 bases and J by 0 bases, 3 bases remained unmatched. The CDR3 reads CASSYGGRFSYEQYF. The CDR3 DNA reads as TGTGCCAGCAGTTACGGCGGGAGGTTCTCCTACGAGCAGTACTTC.

V usage is TRBV19 and J usage is TRBJ2-3; 10 nucleotides agree with TRBD2. J lost 2 bases, V lost 7 bases, and 9 bases had no gene match. The CDR3 runs 16 residues. CDR1 and CDR2 from the germline V gene are LNHDA and SQIVND (reference sequence). The CDR3 is CASTQLAGITTDTQYF. The CDR3 DNA reads as TGTGCCAGTACTCAACTAGCGGGGATAACCACAGATACGCAGTATTTT.

This sequence joins TRBV12-5 and TRBJ1-1, with D perhaps TRBD1 (6 bases). Germline loops: CDR1 LGHNT, CDR2 FRNRAP. This CDR3 is 12 amino acids long. The V and J ends lost 10 bases and 3 bases respectively, with 12 bases between them. The CDR3 region is CATGQTHTEAFF. The CDR3 DNA sequence: TGTGCTACAGGACAGACACACACTGAAGCTTTCTTT.

The CDR3: CASSGRLAGEQFF. CDR3 in DNA: TGTGCCAGCAGCGGGAGGCTAGCGGGAGAGCAGTTCTTC. This sequence joins TRBV11-3 and TRBJ2-1; 9 bases are shared with TRBD2. J gave up 10 bases and V 5 bases, and 6 bases lay outside the gene matches. Germline CDR1 SGHNT, CDR2 YENEEA. The CDR3 is 13 residues long.

This clone appeared a few times. This chain uses TRBV2 with TRBJ2-1; 9 bases align to TRBD2. Germline V lookup: CDR1 SNHLY, CDR2 FYNNEI. This CDR3 region has 15 residues. The trim removed 6 bases at V and 8 bases at J, leaving 11 bases unmatched. CDR3 sequence reads: CASREIAGAGDEQFF. CDR3 nucleotides: TGTGCCAGCAGAGAAATAGCGGGAGCGGGGGATGAGCAGTTCTTC.

V and J are TRBV6-5 and TRBJ2-5; 7 bases fit TRBD1. Unmatched junction bases numbered 5, after V lost 2 bases and J lost 5 bases. This CDR3 region has 14 residues. Germline V gives CDR1 MNHEY, CDR2 SVGAGI. The CDR3 DNA reads as TGTGCCAGCAGTTACCAGGGGGTTGAGGAGACCCAGTACTTC. Protein: CASSYQGVEETQYF.

The chain joins TRBV19 to TRBJ1-5; perhaps TRBD1 as D (5 bases). Per germline, CDR1 LNHDA and CDR2 SQIVND (reference sequence). Trimming cost V 4 bases and J 2 bases, with 15 bases left between them. The length of the CDR3 is 16 residues. CDR3 bases: TGTGCCAGTAGTAACCCCCAGGGAAATGGCAATCAGCCCCAGCATTTT. This gives the protein CASSNPQGNGNQPQHF.

V and J are TRBV24-1 and TRBJ2-1, with 7 bases matching TRBD1. Looked up from germline, CDR1 is KGHDR and CDR2 is SFDVKD. This CDR3 has 16 amino acids. V lost 4 bases, J lost 0 bases, and 5 bases stayed unmatched. The CDR3 loop is CATSERTGSSYNEQFF. The CDR3 DNA reads as TGTGCCACCAGTGAGCGGACAGGTAGCTCCTACAATGAGCAGTTCTTC.

V gene TRBV19 combines with J gene TRBJ2-3; maybe TRBD1 (6 bases). This CDR3 spans 13 amino acids. Germline CDR1 reads LNHDA; CDR2 reads SQIVND (reference sequence). V dropped 6 bases and J dropped 0 bases, with 7 bases sitting between them. The CDR3 bases are TGTGCCAGTAGCGACAGGAGCACAGATACGCAGTATTTT. Translated, it gives CASSDRSTDTQYF.

The DNA of the CDR3 is TGTGCCAGCAGCCTGATGGGCGGGAGTGGACTGGCTAATGAGCAGTTCTTC. Its translation: CASSLMGGSGLANEQFF. The V call is TRBV5-8, the J call TRBJ2-1; 7 bases fit TRBD2. The CDR3 has 17 amino acids. With 4 bases clipped from V and 7 bases from J, the junction kept 17 bases outside the gene matches. CDR1 SGHTS and CDR2 YDEGEE come from the germline V gene.

The J gene is TRBJ2-1, the V gene TRBV7-2; D is perhaps TRBD1 (5 bases). Trimming removed 2 bases from V and 12 bases from J, with 11 bases in between. This CDR3 is 12 amino acids long. Germline-derived CDR1 and CDR2 are SGHTA and FQGNSA. The CDR3 loop reads CASSLSRVGQFF. The CDR3 DNA reads TGTGCCAGCAGCTTAAGCAGGGTCGGGCAGTTCTTC.

J is TRBJ2-7 and V is TRBV4-3, with D tentatively TRBD1 or TRBD2 (9 bases each). Per the germline V gene, CDR1 is LGHNA and CDR2 is YSLEER. The CDR3 sequence is 20 residues long. Trimming cost V 5 bases and J 4 bases, with 33 bases left between them. CDR3 DNA sequence: TGCGCCAGCAGCTCGCAGGTGACAGGGGGATTGACTAGCGGAATTTACGAGCAGTACTTC. Its protein product is CASSSQVTGGLTSGIYEQYF.

This CDR3 reads CASSAQDRGVANEQFF. The CDR3 DNA sequence: TGTGCCAGCAGTGCGCAGGACAGGGGAGTTGCCAATGAGCAGTTCTTC. The genes are TRBV28 and TRBJ2-1; 9 bases are a match to TRBD1. Trimming removed 5 bases from V and 6 bases from J; junction bases left unmatched: 11. This CDR3 has 16 amino acids. CDR1 and CDR2 from the germline V gene are MDHEN and SYDVKM. Drawing the rest from reference TRBV28 and TRBJ2-1, the complete variable domain is DVKVTQSSRYLVKRTGEKVFLECVQDMDHENMFWYRQDPGLGLRLIYFSYDVKMKEKGDIPEGYSVSREKKERFSLILESASTNQTSMYLCASSAQDRGVANEQFFGPGTRLTVL.

The CDR3 DNA follows: TGTGCCAGCAGGGTGGGGGCCCGGGACAGAGGAGCCTTAGCCAAAAACATTCAGTACTTC. It translates to CASRVGARDRGALAKNIQYF. V is TRBV5-8 and J is TRBJ2-4, with 7 bases identical to TRBD1. In germline, CDR1 is SGHTS, CDR2 YDEGEE. V was pared by 5 bases and J by 0 bases, with 20 bases of the junction left unmatched. The CDR3 contains 20 residues.

The chain recombines TRBV7-9 with TRBJ1-2; the D is unclear. The CDR3 covers 13 residues. Trimming removed 5 bases at V and 6 bases at J, with 13 bases between. The V gene's germline CDR1 is SEHNR and CDR2 FQNEAQ (reference sequence). The CDR3 loop is CASSPNQEDGYTF. The CDR3 DNA follows: TGTGCCAGCAGCCCCAACCAGGAGGATGGCTACACCTTC. The full variable domain, completed using reference TRBV7-9 and TRBJ1-2, is DTGVSQNPRHKITKRGQNVTFRCDPISEHNRLYWYRQTLGQGPEFLTYFQNEAQLEKSRLLSDRFSAERPKGSFSTLEIQRTEQGDSAMYLCASSPNQEDGYTFGSGTRLTVV.

The chain uses TRBV2 and TRBJ2-5; TRBD2 aligns across 7 bases. V dropped 8 bases and J dropped 4; count of bases not matched to a gene: 13. Germline V gene data show CDR1 as SNHLY and CDR2 as FYNNEI. The CDR3 is 15 amino acids. The CDR3 here is CASSPGGSGGETQYF. DNA for the CDR3: TGTGCCAGCTCCCCTGGCGGGAGCGGCGGAGAGACCCAGTACTTC.

V usage is TRBV5-1 and J usage is TRBJ2-1; 7 bases map to TRBD2. The germline CDR1 and CDR2 sequences are SGHRS and YFSETQ. Trimming took 3 bases from V and 2 from J; bases not matched to a gene: 17. The CDR3 covers 19 residues. CDR3 DNA sequence: TGCGCCAGCAGCTCGACTAGCAACCCCTCTGGCCCAACCTACAATGAGCAGTTCTTC. It encodes CASSSTSNPSGPTYNEQFF.

The chain employs TRBV9 and TRBJ2-1, with a possible D match to TRBD2 (6 bases). Germline values: CDR1 SGDLS, CDR2 YYNGEE. V was shortened by 7 bases and J by 6 bases, with 17 bases between the two germline ends. CDR3 size: 14 residues. The CDR3 is CASSRSGFANEQFF. CDR3 in DNA: TGTGCCAGCTCACGCAGCGGGTTTGCCAATGAGCAGTTCTTC.

The CDR3 spells CASSLYPELEDTQYF. As DNA, the CDR3 is TGTGCCAGCAGTTTATATCCGGAGCTGGAAGATACGCAGTATTTT. The chain recombines TRBV27 with TRBJ2-3; D remains unclear. V was cut by 1 base and J by 5 bases, with 13 bases left in between. The CDR3 extends over 15 amino acids. Germline CDR1 reads MNHEY; CDR2 reads SMNVEV (reference sequence).

The rearrangement links TRBV5-1 to TRBJ2-2; 13 bases map to TRBD2. Germline V CDR1 and CDR2: SGHRS, YFSETQ. The CDR3 runs 19 residues. J was trimmed by 0 bases and V by 5 bases; bases with no gene match: 10. The CDR3 nucleotides are TGCGCCAGCAGAAACTCCGGGACTAGCGGGGCTACGAACACCGGGGAGCTGTTTTTT. Translation: CASRNSGTSGATNTGELFF.